These 3 T cell receptor beta chains were sequenced from one sample in a study of blood T cell repertoires in COVID-19. The method was immunoSEQ multiplex PCR; TCRdb's version includes in-frame clones alone and lacks a portion of them. The sample lists about 78,000 clones, about nine tenths occurring once. Sequenced input: peripheral blood. The receptors were gathered from a woman in her sixties with acute or convalescent COVID-19.

This clone was seen a single time. The chain recombines TRBV7-9 with TRBJ2-3; no reliable D call. This CDR3 contains 13 residues. Trimming took off 2 bases at V and 0 bases at J, with 3 bases between the two ends. Germline assignment: CDR1 SEHNR and CDR2 FQNEAQ (reference sequence). DNA of the CDR3: TGTGCCAGCAGCTTACCTAGCACAGATACGCAGTATTTT. Its translation: CASSLPSTDTQYF.

This sequence joins TRBV7-9 and TRBJ1-4; D gene ambiguous. The V gene's germline CDR1 is SEHNR and CDR2 FQNEAQ (reference sequence). The CDR3 is 14 residues long. V lost 4 bases to trimming and J lost 6 bases, with 12 bases between them. The CDR3 coding sequence is TGTGCCAGCAGCTCGCCCGGGAGGCATGAAAAACTGTTTTTT. Amino acid sequence: CASSSPGRHEKLFF.

The chain is built from TRBV4-3 and TRBJ1-2, with 9 bases identical to TRBD1. The CDR3 runs 14 residues. Germline V gene lookup returns CDR1 LGHNA and CDR2 YSLEER. The junction had 6 bases not matched to a gene; V was cut back by 4 bases and J by 6 bases. CDR3 residues: CASSLRTGDDGYTF. The CDR3 DNA is TGCGCCAGCAGCCTTCGGACAGGGGATGATGGCTACACCTTC.